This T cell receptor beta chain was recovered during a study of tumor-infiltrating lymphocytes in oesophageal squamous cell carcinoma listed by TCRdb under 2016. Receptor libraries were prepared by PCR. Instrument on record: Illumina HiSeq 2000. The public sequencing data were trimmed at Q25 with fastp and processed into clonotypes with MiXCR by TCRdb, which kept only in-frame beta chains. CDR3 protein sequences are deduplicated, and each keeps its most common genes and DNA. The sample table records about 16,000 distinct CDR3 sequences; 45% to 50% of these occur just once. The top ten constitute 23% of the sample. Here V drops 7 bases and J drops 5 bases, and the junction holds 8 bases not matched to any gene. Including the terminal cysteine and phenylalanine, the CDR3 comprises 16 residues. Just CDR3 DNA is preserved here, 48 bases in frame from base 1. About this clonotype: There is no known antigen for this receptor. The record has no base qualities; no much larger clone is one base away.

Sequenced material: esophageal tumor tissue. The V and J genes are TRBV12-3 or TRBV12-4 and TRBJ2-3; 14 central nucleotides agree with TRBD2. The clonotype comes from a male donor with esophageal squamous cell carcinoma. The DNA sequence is TGTGCCAGCATTCCAGGACTAGCGGGGGGAGTAGATACGCAGTATTTT. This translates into CASIPGLAGGVDTQYF.